The clone carrying this T cell receptor (beta chain) occurred once. Its antigen is as yet unknown. Treatment indicated: roughly 11-day PBMC culture with coronavirus spike peptide pools or control peptides (ViraFEST assay). The Oncomine TCR Beta short-read assay was what sequenced the DNA obtained from cultured CD4+ T cells. MiXCR, applied by TCRdb to the PCR reads, yields one record per CDR3 protein. The sample includes 20,000 to 25,000 distinct CDR3 sequences, roughly two fifths of them seen just once. The record originates from a study of vaccination and CD4 T cells after COVID-19. The sequence was obtained from a human donor who had recovered from COVID-19. The sample was CD4+ T cells from blood, cultured in vitro.

Here the CDR3 reads CSASSPPPGNQPQHF. The CDR3 DNA reads as TGCAGTGCTAGTAGTCCGCCTCCGGGAAATCAGCCCCAGCATTTT. The chain has TRBV20-1 and TRBJ1-5, with D hard to call. Germline V gives CDR1 DFQATT, CDR2 SNEGSKA (reference sequence). V lost 3 bases and J 4 bases, leaving 16 bases between the germline ends. The CDR3 consists of 15 residues.